The clone carrying this T cell receptor (beta chain) has only one observation. Its matching antigen is unknown. The data originate from a study of CD8+CD57+ T cells in acquired aplastic anemia. The study, taken as a whole, reports: Common to patients and controls were roughly 30 CD8+ CDR3 sequences.

This CDR3 comprises 15 residues. Germline V lookup: CDR1 SGHTA, CDR2 FQGNSA. With V trimmed by 0 bases and J by 8 bases, 7 bases remained unmatched. Genomic DNA constituted the template upon which TCR beta VDJ and CDR3 profiling was performed. TCRdb reprocessed the reads with MiXCR, giving one entry per CDR3 protein. The sample includes more than 150,000 distinct CDR3 sequences, 55% to 70% of them seen just once. The chain is built from TRBV7-2 and TRBJ1-3; 7 bases match TRBD1. Sequencing was performed on sorted CD4+, CD8+, or CD8+CD57+ T cells (not recorded which) from PBMCs. This clonotype was sampled from a human donor with severe aplastic anemia or a healthy control (not recorded which). CDR3 coding DNA: TGTGCCAGCAGCTTAGCCTCCCCCAGGGGGGACACCATATATTTT. Translating it yields CASSLASPRGDTIYF.